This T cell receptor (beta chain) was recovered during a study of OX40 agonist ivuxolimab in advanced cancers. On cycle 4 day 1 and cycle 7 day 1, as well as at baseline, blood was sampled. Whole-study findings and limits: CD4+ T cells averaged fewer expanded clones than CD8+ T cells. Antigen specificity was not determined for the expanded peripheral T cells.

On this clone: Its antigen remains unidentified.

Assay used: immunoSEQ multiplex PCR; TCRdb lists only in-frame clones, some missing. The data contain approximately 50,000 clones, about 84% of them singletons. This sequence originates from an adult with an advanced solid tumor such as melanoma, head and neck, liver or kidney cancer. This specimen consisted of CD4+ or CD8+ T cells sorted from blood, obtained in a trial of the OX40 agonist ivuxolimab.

Here the CDR3 DNA reads TGTGCCAGCAGCTTAGTCGGTCCCCAAGAGACCCAGTACTTC. This encodes CASSLVGPQETQYF. The V gene is TRBV7-6, the J gene TRBJ2-5, with unresolved D. Germline CDR1 is SGHVS and CDR2 is FNYEAQ. V lost 1 base and J 1 base, leaving 7 bases between the germline ends. The CDR3 length is 14 residues.